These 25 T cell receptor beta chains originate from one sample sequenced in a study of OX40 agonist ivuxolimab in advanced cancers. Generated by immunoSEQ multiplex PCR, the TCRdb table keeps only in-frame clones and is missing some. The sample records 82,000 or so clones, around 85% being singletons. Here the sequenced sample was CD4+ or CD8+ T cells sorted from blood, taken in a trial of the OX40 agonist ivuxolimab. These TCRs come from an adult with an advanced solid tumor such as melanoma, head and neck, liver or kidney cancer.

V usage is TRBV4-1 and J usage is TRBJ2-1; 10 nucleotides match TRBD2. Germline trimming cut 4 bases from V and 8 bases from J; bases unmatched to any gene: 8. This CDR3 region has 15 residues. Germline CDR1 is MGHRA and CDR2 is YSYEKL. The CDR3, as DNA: TGCGCCAGCAGCCCAGGGCTAGCGGGGGAACATGAGCAGTTCTTC. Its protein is CASSPGLAGEHEQFF.

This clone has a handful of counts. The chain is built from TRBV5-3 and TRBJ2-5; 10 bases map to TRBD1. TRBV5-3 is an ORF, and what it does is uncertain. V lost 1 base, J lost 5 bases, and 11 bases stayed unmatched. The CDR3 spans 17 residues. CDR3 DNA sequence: TGTGCCAGAAGCTTGTTATTACCGACAGGGGGCTGGGAGACCCAGTACTTC. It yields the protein CARSLLLPTGGWETQYF.

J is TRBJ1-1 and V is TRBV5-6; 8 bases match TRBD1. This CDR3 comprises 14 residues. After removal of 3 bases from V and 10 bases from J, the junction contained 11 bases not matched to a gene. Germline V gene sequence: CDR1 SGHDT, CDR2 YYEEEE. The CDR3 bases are TGTGCCAGCAGCTACCGGACCCACAGGGGGGGAGCTTTCTTT. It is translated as CASSYRTHRGGAFF.

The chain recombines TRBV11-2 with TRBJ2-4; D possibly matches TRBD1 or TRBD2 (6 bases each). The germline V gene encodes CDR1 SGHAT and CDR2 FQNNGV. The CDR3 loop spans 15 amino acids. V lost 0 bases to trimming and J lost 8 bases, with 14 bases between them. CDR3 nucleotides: TGTGCCAGCAGCTTAGATCATAGGGGGGTGGACATTCAGTACTTC. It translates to CASSLDHRGVDIQYF.

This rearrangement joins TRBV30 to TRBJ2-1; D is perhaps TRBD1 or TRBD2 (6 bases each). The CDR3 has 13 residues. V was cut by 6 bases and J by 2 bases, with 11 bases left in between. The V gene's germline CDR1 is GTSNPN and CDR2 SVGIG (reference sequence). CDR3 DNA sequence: TGTGCCTGTAAGGGGGGCCCCTACAATGAGCAGTTCTTC. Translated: CACKGGPYNEQFF.

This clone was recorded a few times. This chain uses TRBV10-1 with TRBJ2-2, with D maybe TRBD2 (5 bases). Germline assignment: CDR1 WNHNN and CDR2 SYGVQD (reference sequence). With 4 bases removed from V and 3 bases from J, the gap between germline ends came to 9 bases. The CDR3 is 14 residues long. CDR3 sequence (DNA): TGCGCCAGCAGTGTGTCCGGGGACACCGGGGAGCTGTTTTTT. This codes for CASSVSGDTGELFF.

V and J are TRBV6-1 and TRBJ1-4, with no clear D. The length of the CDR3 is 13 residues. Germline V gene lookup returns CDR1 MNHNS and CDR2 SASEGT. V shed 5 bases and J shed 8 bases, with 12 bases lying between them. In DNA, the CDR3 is TGTGCCAGCAGTTGGCAGGATGAGGAAAAACTGTTTTTT. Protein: CASSWQDEEKLFF.

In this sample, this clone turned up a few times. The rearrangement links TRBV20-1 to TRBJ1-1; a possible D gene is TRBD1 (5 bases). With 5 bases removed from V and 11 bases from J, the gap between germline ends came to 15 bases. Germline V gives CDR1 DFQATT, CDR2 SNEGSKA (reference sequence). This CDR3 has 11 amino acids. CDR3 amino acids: CSAGVAGSAFF. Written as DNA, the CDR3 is TGCAGTGCTGGGGTGGCAGGGTCGGCTTTCTTT.

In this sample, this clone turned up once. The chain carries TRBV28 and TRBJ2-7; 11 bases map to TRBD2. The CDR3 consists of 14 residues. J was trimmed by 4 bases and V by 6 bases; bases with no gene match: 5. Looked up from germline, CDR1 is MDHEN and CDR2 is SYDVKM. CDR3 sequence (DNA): TGTGCCAGCAGCGTAGCGGGGGGGATATACGAGCAGTACTTC. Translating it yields CASSVAGGIYEQYF.

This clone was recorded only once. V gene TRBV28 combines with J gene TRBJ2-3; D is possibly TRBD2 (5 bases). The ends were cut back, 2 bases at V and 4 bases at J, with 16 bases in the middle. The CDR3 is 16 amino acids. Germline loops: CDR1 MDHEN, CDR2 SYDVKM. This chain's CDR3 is CASSLLSRVSADTQYF. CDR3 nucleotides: TGTGCCAGCAGTTTACTGAGTAGGGTTAGCGCAGATACGCAGTATTTT.

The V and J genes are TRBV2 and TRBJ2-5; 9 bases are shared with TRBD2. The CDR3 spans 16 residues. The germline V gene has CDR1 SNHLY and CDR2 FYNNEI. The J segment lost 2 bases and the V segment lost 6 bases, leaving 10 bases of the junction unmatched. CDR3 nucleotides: TGTGCCAGCAGGGACCGACTAGCGGAGGTACAAGAGACCCAGTACTTC. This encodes CASRDRLAEVQETQYF.

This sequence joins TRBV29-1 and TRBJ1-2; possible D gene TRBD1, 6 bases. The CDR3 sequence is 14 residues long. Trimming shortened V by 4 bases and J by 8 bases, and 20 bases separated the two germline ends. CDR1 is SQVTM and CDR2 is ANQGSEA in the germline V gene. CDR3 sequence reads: CSVASGLEGGGYTF. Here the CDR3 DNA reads TGCAGCGTTGCCTCTGGACTGGAAGGGGGGGGCTACACCTTC.

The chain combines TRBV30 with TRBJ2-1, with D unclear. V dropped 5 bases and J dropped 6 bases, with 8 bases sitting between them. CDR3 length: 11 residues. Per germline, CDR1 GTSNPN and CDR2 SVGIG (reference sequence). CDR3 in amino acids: CAWATRNEQFF. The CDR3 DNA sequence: TGTGCCTGGGCCACTCGCAATGAGCAGTTCTTC. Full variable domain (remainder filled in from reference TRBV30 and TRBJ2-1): SQTIHQWPATLVQPVGSPLSLECTVEGTSNPNLYWYRQAAGRGLQLLFYSVGIGQISSEVPQNLSASRPQDRQFILSSKKLLLSDSGFYLCAWATRNEQFFGPGTRLTVL.

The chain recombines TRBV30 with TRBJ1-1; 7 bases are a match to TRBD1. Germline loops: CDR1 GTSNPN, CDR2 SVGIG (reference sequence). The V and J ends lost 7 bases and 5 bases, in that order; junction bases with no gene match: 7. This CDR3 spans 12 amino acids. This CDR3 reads CAFGGRGTEAFF. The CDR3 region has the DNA TGTGCCTTCGGGGGCAGGGGGACTGAAGCTTTCTTT.

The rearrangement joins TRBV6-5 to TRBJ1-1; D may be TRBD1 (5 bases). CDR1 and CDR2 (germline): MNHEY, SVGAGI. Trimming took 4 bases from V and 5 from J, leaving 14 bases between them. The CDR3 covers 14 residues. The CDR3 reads CASSLDGAGTEAFF. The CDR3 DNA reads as TGTGCCAGCAGTTTGGACGGGGCCGGGACTGAAGCTTTCTTT.

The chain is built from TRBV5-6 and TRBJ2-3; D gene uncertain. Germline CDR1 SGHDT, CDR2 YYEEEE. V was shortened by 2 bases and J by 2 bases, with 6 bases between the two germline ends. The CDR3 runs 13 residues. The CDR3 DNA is TGTGCCAGCAGCTTAACTGTCACAGATACGCAGTATTTT. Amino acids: CASSLTVTDTQYF.

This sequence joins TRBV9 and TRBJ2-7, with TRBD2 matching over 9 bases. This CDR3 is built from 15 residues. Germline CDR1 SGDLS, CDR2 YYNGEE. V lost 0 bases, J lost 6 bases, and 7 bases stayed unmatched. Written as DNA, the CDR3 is TGTGCCAGCAGCGTAGGGCGGGGGGGCCGGTTCGAGCAGTACTTC. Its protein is CASSVGRGGRFEQYF.

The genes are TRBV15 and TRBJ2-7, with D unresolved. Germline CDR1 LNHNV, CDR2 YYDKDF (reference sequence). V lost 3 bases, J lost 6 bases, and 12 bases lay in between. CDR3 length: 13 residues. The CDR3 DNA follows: TGTGCCACCAGCAGGGGCCCGGGTCCCGAGCAGTACTTC. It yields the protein CATSRGPGPEQYF.

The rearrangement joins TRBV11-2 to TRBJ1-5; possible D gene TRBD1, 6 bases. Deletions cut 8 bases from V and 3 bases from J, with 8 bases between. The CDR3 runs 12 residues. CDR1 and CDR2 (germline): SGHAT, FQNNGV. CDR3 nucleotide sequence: TGTGCCAGCGGACAGTTCAATCAGCCCCAGCATTTT. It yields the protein CASGQFNQPQHF. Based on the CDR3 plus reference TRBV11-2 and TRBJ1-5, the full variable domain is EAGVAQSPRYKIIEKRQSVAFWCNPISGHATLYWYQQILGQGPKLLIQFQNNGVVDDSQLPKDRFSAERLKGVDSTLKIQPAKLEDSAVYLCASGQFNQPQHFGDGTRLSIL.

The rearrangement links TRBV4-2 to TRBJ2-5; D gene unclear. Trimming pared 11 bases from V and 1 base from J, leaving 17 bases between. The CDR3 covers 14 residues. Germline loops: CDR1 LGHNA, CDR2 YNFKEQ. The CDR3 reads CAPPGTAPQETQYF. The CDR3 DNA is TGTGCCCCGCCAGGAACCGCACCCCAAGAGACCCAGTACTTC.

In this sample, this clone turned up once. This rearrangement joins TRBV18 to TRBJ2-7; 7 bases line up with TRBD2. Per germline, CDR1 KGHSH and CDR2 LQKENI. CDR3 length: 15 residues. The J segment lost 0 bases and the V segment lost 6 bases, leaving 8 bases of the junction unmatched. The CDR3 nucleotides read TGTGCCAGCTCCCTGTCCGGGGGGTCCTCCTACGAGCAGTACTTC. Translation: CASSLSGGSSYEQYF.

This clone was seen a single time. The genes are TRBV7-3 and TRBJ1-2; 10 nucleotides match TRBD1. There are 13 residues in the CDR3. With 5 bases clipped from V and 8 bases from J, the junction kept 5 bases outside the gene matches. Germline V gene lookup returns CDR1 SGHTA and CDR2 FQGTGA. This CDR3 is CASSMGQGTGYTF. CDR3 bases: TGTGCCAGCAGCATGGGACAGGGGACCGGCTACACCTTC. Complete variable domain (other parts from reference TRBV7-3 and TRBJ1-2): GAGVSQTPSNKVTEKGKYVELRCDPISGHTALYWYRQSLGQGPEFLIYFQGTGAADDSGLPNDRFFAVRPEGSVSTLKIQRTERGDSAVYLCASSMGQGTGYTFGSGTRLTVV.

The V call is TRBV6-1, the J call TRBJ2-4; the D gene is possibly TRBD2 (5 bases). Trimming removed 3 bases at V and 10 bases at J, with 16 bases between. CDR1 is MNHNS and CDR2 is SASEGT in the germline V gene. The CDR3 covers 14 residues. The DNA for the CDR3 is TGTGCCAGCAGTGATCGGGATCGGGGTTCGATTCAGTACTTC. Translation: CASSDRDRGSIQYF.

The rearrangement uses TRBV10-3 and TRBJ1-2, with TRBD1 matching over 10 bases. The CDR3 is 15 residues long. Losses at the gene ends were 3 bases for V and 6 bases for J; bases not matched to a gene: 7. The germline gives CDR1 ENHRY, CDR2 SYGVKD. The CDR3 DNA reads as TGTGCCATCAGTGACCCCGGGACAGGGGCCCATGGCTACACCTTC. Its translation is CAISDPGTGAHGYTF.

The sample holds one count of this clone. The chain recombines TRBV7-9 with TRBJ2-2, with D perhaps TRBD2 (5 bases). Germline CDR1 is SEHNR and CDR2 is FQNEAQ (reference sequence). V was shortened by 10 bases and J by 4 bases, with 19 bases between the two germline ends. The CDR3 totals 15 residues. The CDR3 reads CATPIGRDLTGELFF. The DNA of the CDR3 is TGTGCCACCCCGATTGGACGGGATCTCACCGGGGAGCTGTTTTTT. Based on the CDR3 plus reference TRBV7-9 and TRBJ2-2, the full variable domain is DTGVSQNPRHKITKRGQNVTFRCDPISEHNRLYWYRQTLGQGPEFLTYFQNEAQLEKSRLLSDRFSAERPKGSFSTLEIQRTEQGDSAMYLCATPIGRDLTGELFFGEGSRLTVL.